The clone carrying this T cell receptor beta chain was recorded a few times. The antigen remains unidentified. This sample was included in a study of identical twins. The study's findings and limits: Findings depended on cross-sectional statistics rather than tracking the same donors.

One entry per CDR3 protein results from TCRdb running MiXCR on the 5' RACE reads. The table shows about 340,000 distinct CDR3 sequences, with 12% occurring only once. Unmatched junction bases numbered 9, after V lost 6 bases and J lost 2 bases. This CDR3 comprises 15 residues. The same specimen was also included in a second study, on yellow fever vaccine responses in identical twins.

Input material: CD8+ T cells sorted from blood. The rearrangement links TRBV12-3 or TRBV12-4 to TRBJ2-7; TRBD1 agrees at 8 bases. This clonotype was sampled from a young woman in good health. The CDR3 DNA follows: TGTGCCAGCAGGTCTGCAGGGGGCGGTCCCTACGAGCAGTACTTC. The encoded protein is CASRSAGGGPYEQYF.